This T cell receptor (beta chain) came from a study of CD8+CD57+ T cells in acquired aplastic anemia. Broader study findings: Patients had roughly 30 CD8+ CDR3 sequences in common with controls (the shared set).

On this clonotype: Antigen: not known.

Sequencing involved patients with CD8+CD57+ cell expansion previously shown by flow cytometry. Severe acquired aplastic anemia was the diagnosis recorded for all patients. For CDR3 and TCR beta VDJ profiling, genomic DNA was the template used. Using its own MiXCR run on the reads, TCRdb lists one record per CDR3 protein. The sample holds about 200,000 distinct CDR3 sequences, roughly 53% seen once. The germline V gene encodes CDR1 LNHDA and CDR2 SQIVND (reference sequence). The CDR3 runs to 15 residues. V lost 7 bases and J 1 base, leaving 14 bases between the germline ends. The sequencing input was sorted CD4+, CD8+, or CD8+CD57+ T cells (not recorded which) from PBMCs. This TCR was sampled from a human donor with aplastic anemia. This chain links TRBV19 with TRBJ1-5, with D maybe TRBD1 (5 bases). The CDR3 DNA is TGTGCCAGTATGGCAGGGAGCAGGAGCAATCAGCCCCAGCATTTT. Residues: CASMAGSRSNQPQHF.